Here is one T cell receptor beta chain with its context. This sample was included in a study of T-cell memory formation after mild COVID-19. About the study: Largely donor-specific sequence clusters came from a couple of donors.

Constant-segment primers were used for 5'RACE, and the resulting TCR alpha and TCR beta cDNA libraries carried sample barcodes and UMIs. A single record per CDR3 protein comes from TCRdb applying MiXCR to the 5' RACE reads. This table holds more than 400,000 distinct CDR3 sequences, roughly 20% found once. This CDR3 region has 14 residues. The germline CDR1 and CDR2 sequences are SGHRS and YFSETQ. V was pared by 3 bases and J by 2 bases, with 5 bases of the junction left unmatched. This rearrangement joins TRBV5-1 to TRBJ2-7, with 7 bases identical to TRBD1. The TCR originated in an adult woman who had mild COVID-19 (a few samples of this study predate the infection). Cell type and time point are not known. Sequencing was carried out using PBMCs or a T cell subset sorted from them (not recorded which). CDR3 sequence (DNA): TGCGCCAGCAGCTCACAGGGGCAGGCCTACGAGCAGTACTTC. It encodes CASSSQGQAYEQYF.